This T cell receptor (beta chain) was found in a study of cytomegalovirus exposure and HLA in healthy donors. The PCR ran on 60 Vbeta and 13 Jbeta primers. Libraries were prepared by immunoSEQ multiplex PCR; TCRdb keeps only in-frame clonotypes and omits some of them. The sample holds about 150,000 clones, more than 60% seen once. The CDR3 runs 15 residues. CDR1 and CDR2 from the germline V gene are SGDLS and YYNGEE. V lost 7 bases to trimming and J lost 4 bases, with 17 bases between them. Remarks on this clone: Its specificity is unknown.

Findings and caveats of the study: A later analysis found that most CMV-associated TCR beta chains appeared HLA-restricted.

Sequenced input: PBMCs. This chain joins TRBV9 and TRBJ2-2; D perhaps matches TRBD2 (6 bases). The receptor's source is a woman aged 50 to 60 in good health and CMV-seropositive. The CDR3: CASGERRETTGELFF. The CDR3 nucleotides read TGTGCCAGCGGCGAGCGGAGGGAGACCACCGGGGAGCTGTTTTTT.